This T cell receptor (beta chain) was captured in a study of T cell responses to AZD1222 COVID-19 vaccine. Sequencing used immunoSEQ multiplex PCR; TCRdb keeps in-frame clones, though not all of them. The repertoire holds 80,000 to 100,000 clones, with 80% to 90% as singletons. Study results and limitations: Donor demographics were predominantly white British with a female majority; clonal diversity may be underestimated.

Concerning this clone: The antigen remains undetermined.

The sequence came from an adult who received the AZD1222 COVID-19 vaccine. Sample: peripheral blood, taken 28 days after the second AZD1222 dose.

The CDR3 reads CAIGPDPLAKNIQYF. The CDR3 coding sequence is TGTGCCATCGGACCGGACCCGTTAGCCAAAAACATTCAGTACTTC. This rearrangement joins TRBV10-3 to TRBJ2-4; D is ambiguous. The V end was cut by 8 bases, the J end by 0 bases, with 14 bases between. This CDR3 comprises 15 residues. CDR1 is ENHRY and CDR2 is SYGVKD in the germline V gene.